The 17 T cell receptor beta chains listed next were all sequenced from one sample in a study of blood T cell repertoires in COVID-19. Method: immunoSEQ multiplex PCR; TCRdb's copy keeps in-frame clones and lacks some. The repertoire consists of 100,000 to 150,000 clones, with around four fifths occurring once and the leading ten covering 5.5%. Sequences were obtained from peripheral blood. The receptor source for this set is a man aged 55 to 70 with acute or convalescent COVID-19.

This clone was detected a few times. The identical CDR3 is also encoded by other nucleotide sequences in the sample. The rearrangement uses TRBV27 and TRBJ1-2, with D uncertain. The CDR3 has 14 residues. Trimming pared 6 bases from V and 4 bases from J, leaving 15 bases between. CDR1 is MNHEY, CDR2 SMNVEV, per germline (reference sequence). CDR3 loop: CASSLVGLGYGYTF. CDR3 sequence (DNA): TGTGCCAGCAGCCTAGTCGGTCTCGGCTATGGCTACACCTTC.

This chain links TRBV2 with TRBJ2-3; the match to TRBD2 covers 10 bases. Germline V gene data show CDR1 as SNHLY and CDR2 as FYNNEI. The V and J ends lost 5 bases and 1 base, in that order; junction bases with no gene match: 3. The CDR3 sequence is 15 residues long. CDR3 sequence (DNA): TGTGCCAGCAGTAGCGGGGGGGCGCGCACAGATACGCAGTATTTT. Protein product: CASSSGGARTDTQYF.

The chain couples TRBV5-3 to TRBJ2-7; D call uncertain. TRBV5-3 has ORF status, its function being uncertain. The CDR3 covers 14 residues. With 2 bases removed from V and 2 bases from J, the gap between germline ends came to 11 bases. CDR3: CARSFDSPPYEQYF. The CDR3 DNA reads as TGTGCCAGAAGCTTTGACTCGCCTCCCTACGAGCAGTACTTC.

The rearrangement links TRBV30 to TRBJ1-6; maybe TRBD1 (6 bases). The CDR3 consists of 16 residues. Germline V gene sequence: CDR1 GTSNPN, CDR2 SVGIG (reference sequence). The V end lost 0 bases, the J end lost 5 bases, and 14 bases lay between the germline ends. The CDR3 DNA reads TGTGCCTGGAGTGTAACGGGGCAGGGGAATAATTCACCCCTCCACTTT. As protein: CAWSVTGQGNNSPLHF.

This chain connects TRBV6-5 to TRBJ1-2; TRBD1 matches 7 bases. The CDR3 runs to 15 residues. J gave up 6 bases and V 4 bases, and 11 bases lay outside the gene matches. Germline V lookup: CDR1 MNHEY, CDR2 SVGAGI. CDR3 protein: CASSLTQGNVHGYTF. In nucleotides, the CDR3 is TGTGCCAGCAGTTTGACACAGGGGAACGTCCATGGCTACACCTTC.

The chain joins TRBV10-2 to TRBJ1-5; D is uncertain. The length of the CDR3 is 13 residues. Trimming removed 2 bases from V and 1 base from J, with 3 bases in between. Germline CDR1 and CDR2: WSHSY and SAAADI. Here the CDR3 DNA reads TGCGCCAGCAGTGAGCAGAGCAATCAGCCCCAGCATTTT. Encoded protein: CASSEQSNQPQHF.

This chain connects TRBV27 to TRBJ2-3; 15 positions match TRBD2. The junction had 12 bases not matched to a gene; V was cut back by 2 bases and J by 3 bases. CDR3 size: 20 residues. Germline assignment: CDR1 MNHEY and CDR2 SMNVEV (reference sequence). The CDR3 spells CASSLIVGTSGGRLTDTQYF. In nucleotides, the CDR3 is TGTGCCAGCAGTTTAATCGTAGGGACTAGCGGGGGGCGTCTAACAGATACGCAGTATTTT.

This sequence joins TRBV29-1 and TRBJ1-1; TRBD1 is a possible D gene (5 bases). Per germline, CDR1 SQVTM and CDR2 ANQGSEA. There are 13 residues in the CDR3. With 7 bases removed from V and 0 bases from J, the gap between germline ends came to 12 bases. The CDR3 loop reads CSALTQVNTEAFF. The CDR3 DNA reads TGCAGCGCGCTAACACAGGTGAACACTGAAGCTTTCTTT.

This clone was picked up a small number of times. The chain has TRBV6-5 and TRBJ2-1; 7 positions agree with TRBD2. V shed 10 bases, J shed 0 bases, and the junction held 3 bases outside the gene matches. The CDR3 runs to 13 residues. Germline V gives CDR1 MNHEY, CDR2 SVGAGI. The CDR3 sequence: CATQRDSYNEQFF. The CDR3 DNA sequence: TGTGCCACTCAGCGGGACTCCTACAATGAGCAGTTCTTC.

The chain is built from TRBV6-5 and TRBJ1-3, with TRBD1 matching 9 bases. Trimming took 5 bases from V and 8 from J; bases not matched to a gene: 7. The length of the CDR3 is 14 residues. From germline, CDR1 is MNHEY and CDR2 SVGAGI. The CDR3 here is CASSLGTGLDTIYF. The CDR3, as DNA: TGTGCCAGCAGTCTTGGGACAGGGTTGGACACCATATATTTT.

The rearrangement joins TRBV24-1 to TRBJ2-1, with 11 bases that match TRBD1. The CDR3 is 16 residues long. Germline CDR1 reads KGHDR; CDR2 reads SFDVKD. J was trimmed by 8 bases and V by 3 bases; bases with no gene match: 8. CDR3 bases: TGTGCCACCAGTGATCCCTCGGACAGGGGGCGCGATGAGCAGTTCTTC. Protein product: CATSDPSDRGRDEQFF.

The chain joins TRBV28 to TRBJ2-7, with 9 bases identical to TRBD1. The CDR3 has 14 amino acids. The trim removed 6 bases at V and 3 bases at J, leaving 6 bases unmatched. CDR1 MDHEN and CDR2 SYDVKM come from the germline V gene. The DNA of the CDR3 is TGTGCCAGCAGGCAAACAGGGGGCCTCTACGAGCAGTACTTC. The encoded protein is CASRQTGGLYEQYF.

The genes are TRBV5-1 and TRBJ2-3; 9 bases line up with TRBD2. Germline CDR1 SGHRS, CDR2 YFSETQ. The CDR3 contains 16 residues. V gave up 0 bases and J gave up 2 bases; unmatched junction bases: 4. CDR3: CASSLGASGATDTQYF. The CDR3 DNA sequence: TGCGCCAGCAGCTTGGGGGCTAGCGGGGCCACAGATACGCAGTATTTT.

This clone turned up a few times. The chain employs TRBV14 and TRBJ2-7, with no clear D. The CDR3 runs to 11 residues. V was trimmed by 3 bases and J by 3 bases, leaving 3 bases between them. Germline-derived CDR1 and CDR2 are SGHDN and FVKESK. CDR3: CASSHFYEQYF. Written as DNA, the CDR3 is TGTGCCAGCAGCCACTTCTACGAGCAGTACTTC.

This clone appeared many times. The CDR3 region has the DNA TGTGCCAGCAGCCCACAGGGTAATCAGCCCCAGCATTTT. Translated: CASSPQGNQPQHF. The V gene is TRBV3-1 (or the pseudogene TRBV3-2), the J gene TRBJ1-5; tentatively, D is TRBD1 (6 bases). This CDR3 is built from 13 residues. Trimming removed 4 bases from V and 4 bases from J, with 8 bases in between. The germline CDR1 and CDR2 sequences are LGHDT and YNNKEL (reference sequence).

V and J are TRBV29-1 and TRBJ1-2; TRBD1 is a possible D gene (5 bases). Deletions cut 4 bases from V and 1 base from J, with 10 bases between. The CDR3 has 13 residues. Germline V gene sequence: CDR1 SQVTM, CDR2 ANQGSEA. CDR3 sequence: CSVAGGFNYGYTF. The CDR3 bases are TGCAGCGTTGCCGGGGGTTTTAACTATGGCTACACCTTC.

The chain joins TRBV24-1 to TRBJ2-5; 7 nucleotides align to TRBD2. Losses at the gene ends were 5 bases for V and 4 bases for J; bases not matched to a gene: 6. This CDR3 spans 14 amino acids. Germline V gene sequence: CDR1 KGHDR, CDR2 SFDVKD. Here the CDR3 reads CATSAAGEGETQYF. CDR3 DNA: TGTGCCACCAGTGCGGCGGGAGAAGGAGAGACCCAGTACTTC.